This T cell receptor (beta chain) was found in a study of cytomegalovirus exposure and HLA in healthy donors. Points from the study as a whole: Most TCR beta V segments were productive about 87% or about 30% of the time in an earlier analysis. In a later analysis, at a false discovery rate of 0.05, over 15,000 TCR beta sequences were associated with HLA alleles.

Each donor was nominally healthy when sampled (though unrecorded immune exposures were likely). V gave up 8 bases and J gave up 6 bases; unmatched junction bases: 6. This CDR3 has 13 residues. Germline V gene lookup returns CDR1 ENHRY and CDR2 SYGVKD. With 60 Vbeta and 13 Jbeta primers, the PCR was carried out. Produced via immunoSEQ multiplex PCR; TCRdb's table is partial and in-frame only. Here the sample spans approximately 59,000 clones, 65% to 70% being singletons. This clone was found a few times. What it binds is not known. The sample comprised PBMCs. The V and J genes are TRBV10-3 and TRBJ2-3, with 9 bases that match TRBD2. The TCR was taken from a man aged 40-50 years in good health and CMV-seropositive. CDR3 coding DNA: TGTGCCATCGGCGGGGGGGCGGCCGATACGCAGTATTTT. Its protein is CAIGGGAADTQYF.